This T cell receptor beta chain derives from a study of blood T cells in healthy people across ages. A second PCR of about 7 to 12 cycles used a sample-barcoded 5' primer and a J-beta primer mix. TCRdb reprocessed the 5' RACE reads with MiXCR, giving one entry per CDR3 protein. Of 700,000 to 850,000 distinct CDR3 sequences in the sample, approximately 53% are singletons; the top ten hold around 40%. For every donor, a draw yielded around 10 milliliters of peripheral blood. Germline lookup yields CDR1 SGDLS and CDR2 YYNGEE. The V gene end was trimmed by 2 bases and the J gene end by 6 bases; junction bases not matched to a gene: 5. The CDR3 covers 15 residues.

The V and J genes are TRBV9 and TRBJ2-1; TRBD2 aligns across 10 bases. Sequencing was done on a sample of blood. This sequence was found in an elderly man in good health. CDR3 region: CASSVASGSGNEQFF. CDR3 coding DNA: TGTGCCAGCAGCGTCGCTAGCGGGAGTGGCAATGAGCAGTTCTTC.